This TCR beta chain is from a study of response to subunit inactivated influenza vaccine (dated by TCRdb to the late 2010s). A note on the overall study: To follow how T cells responded to a trivalent subunit inactivated influenza vaccine, the researchers relied on deep quantitative profiling of the T cell receptor repertoire. Points the paper makes about the study in general: The authors proposed that each seasonal influenza vaccination may bring in only a limited number of new T cells.

Library preparation was by RT-PCR. TCRdb lists the instrument as Illumina HiSeq 2500. Through fastp at Q25 and MiXCR, TCRdb rebuilt clones from the public reads, retaining in-frame beta chains. Entries that share a CDR3 protein sequence are merged under the most common genes and DNA. The sample data list approximately 500,000 distinct CDR3 sequences, and approximately 15% of these were observed just once. The biggest ten clones account for 11% of the sample. This clonotype was counted only a few times. Its antigen has not been determined. The record has no base qualities; no much larger clone is one base away. This specimen was PBMCs from blood, taken less than 13 days after vaccination. The receptor was derived from a man aged 50 to 60 who received an inactivated influenza vaccine. Donor details come from another sample of the same person, matched by shared clones.

For the CDR3, the sequence is CASSQEQGRDEKLFF. The DNA sequence is given as TGTGCCAGCAGCCAAGAACAGGGGAGGGATGAAAAACTGTTTTTT. The chain is made from TRBV4-2 and TRBJ1-4, with 7 central nucleotides matching TRBD1. The germline V gene sets CDR1 to LGHNA and CDR2 to YNFKEQ. CDR3 length: 15 amino acids, cysteine to phenylalanine. The retained sequence is limited to the CDR3, 45 bases, with the frame set at the first base. V lost 0 bases and J lost 6 bases, and the count of bases not matched to a germline gene is 4.